The clone carrying this TCR beta chain occurred a few times. No antigen is known for it. The V gene lost 3 bases and the J gene lost 7 bases, with 10 bases spanning the gap. CDR3 length: 13 amino acids. Together with a sample-barcoded 5' primer, a J-beta primer mix was included in a second PCR lasting 7 to 11 cycles. TCRdb reprocessed the 5' RACE reads via MiXCR and lists one record per CDR3 protein. The table includes 1.4 million to 1.5 million distinct CDR3 sequences, approximately 42% detected once. This specimen comes from a study of blood T cells in healthy people across ages. In the study overall: Roughly one uniquely barcoded beta molecule per two T cells was captured. The study, taken as a whole, reports: Estimates of total diversity, which came from one million sequenced T cells, were considered to be underestimates.

The source is a woman aged 18-29 years in good health. The sequenced material came from blood. The chain links TRBV12-3 or TRBV12-4 to TRBJ2-1; D is unresolved. Here the CDR3 DNA reads TGTGCCAGCAGTTTGGGATTTGGGAATGAGCAGTTCTTC. This gives the protein CASSLGFGNEQFF.